Given below is one T cell receptor (gamma chain) in context. Its antigen is not identified. The template was reverse-transcribed extracted RNA. Pooled V-gene forward primers with one constant-region reverse primer generated the CDR3 amplicons by multiplex PCR. TCRdb re-identified clones in the multiplex PCR reads via CATT. The data hold roughly 24,000 gamma-chain clones, with roughly 15% observed a single time. This specimen comes from a study of Vδ1+ human thymocytes. Study results and limitations: The authors advised highly purified populations and single-cell validation. In the thymus, TRG and TRD repertoires looked highly polyclonal with Gaussian CDR3 lengths.

Thymocytes were sorted as CD3+ TCRVdelta1+ TCRVdelta2- after alphabeta T cell depletion. Between roughly 98% and 99.6% of sorted thymocytes were Vdelta1+. Germline trimming cut 2 bases from V and 12 bases from J; bases unmatched to any gene: 13. Germline CDR1 reads GITISATS; CDR2 reads ISYDGTV (reference sequence). This CDR3 region has 13 residues. The sample taken for sequencing was Vdelta1+ gamma-delta thymocytes from the thymus. Specified subset: FACS-sorted CD3+ TCRalphabeta- TCRVdelta1+ TCRVdelta2- thymocytes. V is TRGV9 and J is TRGJ1 or TRGJ2. The sequence came from a child younger than two who had congenital heart surgery. In nucleotides, the CDR3 is TGTGCCTTGTGGGAGGGGGCTTCGTTTGGGAAACTCTTT. It encodes CALWEGASFGKLF.